The present TCR beta chain was sequenced within a study of metastatic and nonmetastatic thyroid tumors (TCRdb year 2020). Describing the broader study: Repertoires from peripheral blood and from tumor or nodule tissue samples of malignant and benign thyroid patients were compared. Points the paper makes about the study in general: TCR beta diversity was reported as significantly higher in malignant tumors than in benign nodules, in both blood and tumor samples.

The receptor library was made with PCR. The sequencing machine was an Illumina HiSeq 4000. High-throughput sequencing was used to profile the TCR beta-chain CDR3 region of every patient. Per the authors' processing: The researchers built a classifier to tell apart papillary thyroid cancer patients with distant metastasis, based on CDR3 differences among clinicopathological groups. To measure repertoire diversity the researchers used the Shannon index, while the Morisita-Horn index served to gauge how similar the tumor and blood repertoires were. Starting from the raw public reads, TCRdb applied fastp trimming at Q25, assembled clones with MiXCR and retained in-frame beta chains. TCRdb assigned the V and J calls; the authors' analysis was not used. The sample includes around 34,000 clones, with over 25% observed a single time. Of the sample, approximately 8% falls within the top ten clones. This clone was detected ten times or more. Its antigen is still unknown. No much larger clonotype is one base removed from it; base qualities were not supplied. Other DNA sequences from this sample encode an identical CDR3 as well.

No treatment had been received by any patient before thyroid surgery. The study retrospectively analysed patient clinical samples collected from about 2012 to 2019 using T-cell receptor beta sequencing. The cysteine opens and the phenylalanine closes a CDR3 of 11 amino acids. The retained sequence is limited to the CDR3, 33 bases, with the frame set at the first base. Taken from the germline V gene, the CDR1 and CDR2 loops are SQVTM and ANQGSEA. A distance of 9 bases separates the germline ends of V and J, which lose 6 bases and 4 bases respectively. The sequence was collected from a female donor with papillary thyroid cancer or a benign thyroid nodule (not recorded which). Some clones in this sample may be carry-over from other donors' samples. The sequenced sample consisted of blood. Here the chain combines TRBV29-1 and TRBJ1-2, with the D gene not clear enough to name. The CDR3 sequence is CSVGSSYGYTF. The base sequence is TGCAGCGTCGGTAGTTCCTATGGCTACACCTTC.